A single sample is the source of the 17 T cell receptor beta chains below, sequenced in a study of cytomegalovirus exposure and HLA in healthy donors (dated by TCRdb to between 2016 and 2019). The library relied on the immunoSEQ multiplex PCR assay. The multiplex PCR relied on a mix of 60 forward primers for TCR Vbeta segments and 13 reverse primers for TCR Jbeta segments. TCRdb's version of the immuneACCESS table is confined to in-frame rearrangements and falls short of the full clone set. An unresolved V gene accounts for under half of the shortfall where checked; the remainder is of unknown origin. The sample table contains about 130,000 clones; only one count was recorded for 80% of them. The ten largest clonotypes hold 1% of the sample. The material sequenced was PBMCs. The origin of the receptors is a man in his forties or fifties in good health and CMV-seronegative.

V and J are TRBV4-2 and TRBJ2-5; possible D gene TRBD2, 7 bases. V was trimmed by 3 bases and J by 3 bases, leaving 11 bases between them. The V gene's germline CDR1 is LGHNA and CDR2 YNFKEQ. The CDR3 is made up of 14 amino acids. CDR3 residues: CASSQGGGEETQYF. The CDR3 DNA reads TGTGCCAGCAGCCAGGGGGGGGGCGAAGAGACCCAGTACTTC.

This clone has more than one count but fewer than ten. The V gene is TRBV30, the J gene TRBJ2-5; a weak D match, TRBD2 (5 bases). The CDR3 contains 12 residues. Germline V lookup: CDR1 GTSNPN, CDR2 SVGIG (reference sequence). Here the CDR3 DNA reads TGTGCAACTAGTCGCCCCCCAGAGACCCAGTACTTC. Amino acid sequence: CATSRPPETQYF.

This clone came up a few times. The chain uses TRBV7-2 and TRBJ2-7; no definite D call. Trimming took 3 bases from V and 6 from J, leaving 6 bases between them. Germline CDR1 SGHTA, CDR2 FQGNSA. The CDR3 runs to 11 residues. The CDR3 reads CASSFLGEQYF. The CDR3 bases are TGTGCCAGCAGCTTCCTCGGCGAGCAGTACTTC.

This clone has only one observation. This chain links TRBV7-6 with TRBJ1-3, with no clear D. Germline V lookup: CDR1 SGHVS, CDR2 FNYEAQ. Trimming left V 5 bases short and J 0 bases short, with 8 bases between. This CDR3 comprises 14 residues. DNA for the CDR3: TGTGCCAGCAGCCCACAGATCTCTGGAAACACCATATATTTT. This sequence encodes CASSPQISGNTIYF.

V and J are TRBV10-3 and TRBJ1-4; 7 bases are shared with TRBD1. The CDR3 sequence is 15 residues long. Losses at the gene ends were 0 bases for V and 2 bases for J; bases not matched to a gene: 0. CDR1 ENHRY and CDR2 SYGVKD come from the germline V gene. CDR3 bases: TGTGCCATCAGTGAGTCGACAGGGACTAATGAAAAACTGTTTTTT. Protein sequence: CAISESTGTNEKLFF.

J is TRBJ2-5 and V is TRBV6-1; D is perhaps TRBD1 (5 bases). With the DNA end fitting TRBJ2-7 better, the J assignment may be wrong. The germline CDR1 and CDR2 sequences are MNHNS and SASEGT. The length of the CDR3 is 16 residues. The chain's CDR3 is CASSEDAGLFAYEQYF. The CDR3 DNA follows: TGTGCCAGCAGTGAAGACGCAGGGCTCTTCGCCTACGAGCAGTACTTC.

With respect to this clone: Other DNA sequences from this sample encode an identical CDR3 as well. The chain has TRBV2 and TRBJ1-5; TRBD1 aligns across 8 bases. The CDR3 loop spans 14 amino acids. Germline V gene data show CDR1 as SNHLY and CDR2 as FYNNEI. V was pared by 6 bases and J by 0 bases, with 1 base of the junction left unmatched. The CDR3 loop reads CASRDRVSNQPQHF. As DNA, the CDR3 is TGTGCCAGCAGGGACAGGGTTAGCAATCAGCCCCAGCATTTT.

The chain couples TRBV10-3 to TRBJ1-5; perhaps TRBD1 as D (5 bases). Looked up from germline, CDR1 is ENHRY and CDR2 is SYGVKD. The CDR3 is made up of 14 amino acids. Trimming removed 2 bases from V and 7 bases from J, with 12 bases in between. CDR3 DNA sequence: TGTGCCATCAGTGAGACGAACCAGGGACAGCCCCAGCATTTT. It is translated as CAISETNQGQPQHF.

The chain uses TRBV7-6 and TRBJ1-5, with D hard to call. The CDR3 runs 13 residues. Between the trimmed V and J ends, which lost 5 bases and 4 bases, there was a span of 9 bases. Germline CDR1 is SGHVS and CDR2 is FNYEAQ. The CDR3 protein is CASSKDTNQPQHF. The CDR3 nucleotides read TGTGCCAGCAGCAAAGACACAAATCAGCCCCAGCATTTT.

With regard to this clone: Other DNA sequences within the sample encode an identical CDR3. This chain connects TRBV5-4 to TRBJ2-7; the D gene is possibly TRBD1 (6 bases). Between the trimmed V and J ends, which lost 2 bases and 7 bases, there was a span of 19 bases. Germline loops: CDR1 SGHNT, CDR2 YYREEE (reference sequence). This CDR3 has 15 residues. The DNA of the CDR3 is TGTGCCAGCAGCTTCGCCCGACAGGTTTCGGAAGAGCAGTACTTC. This codes for CASSFARQVSEEQYF.

J is TRBJ2-7 and V is TRBV28, with TRBD1 matching over 9 bases. Germline loops: CDR1 MDHEN, CDR2 SYDVKM. CDR3 length equals 13 residues. With V trimmed by 6 bases and J by 6 bases, 6 bases remained unmatched. CDR3 nucleotides: TGTGCCAGCAGCACAGGGGGCCCGGGCGAGCAGTACTTC. Translating gives CASSTGGPGEQYF. Full variable domain (outside the CDR3, taken from reference TRBV28 and TRBJ2-7): DVKVTQSSRYLVKRTGEKVFLECVQDMDHENMFWYRQDPGLGLRLIYFSYDVKMKEKGDIPEGYSVSREKKERFSLILESASTNQTSMYLCASSTGGPGEQYFGPGTRLTVT.

The rearrangement links TRBV6-5 to TRBJ1-2; 8 nucleotides align to TRBD1. CDR1 is MNHEY and CDR2 is SVGAGI in the germline V gene. The trim removed 8 bases at V and 4 bases at J, leaving 12 bases unmatched. The CDR3 is 15 amino acids. The CDR3 is CASQGARVGGYGYTF. In DNA, the CDR3 is TGTGCCAGCCAGGGGGCGAGAGTTGGGGGCTATGGCTACACCTTC.

Of note for this clone: Other DNA sequences within the sample encode an identical CDR3. This chain joins TRBV28 and TRBJ1-2, with TRBD1 matching over 7 bases. J gave up 2 bases and V 6 bases, and 3 bases lay outside the gene matches. Germline V gives CDR1 MDHEN, CDR2 SYDVKM. This CDR3 comprises 13 residues. CDR3 loop: CASRPDRNYGYTF. The CDR3 nucleotides are TGTGCCAGCAGACCGGACAGGAACTATGGCTACACCTTC.

The chain employs TRBV25-1 and TRBJ1-5; no clear D gene. With 2 bases removed from V and 2 bases from J, the gap between germline ends came to 4 bases. Germline-derived CDR1 and CDR2 are MGHDK and SYGVNS. This CDR3 spans 13 amino acids. CDR3 sequence reads: CASSEVGNQPQHF. The CDR3 region has the DNA TGTGCCAGCAGTGAAGTAGGCAATCAGCCCCAGCATTTT.

The chain joins TRBV6-1 to TRBJ1-2, with a possible D match to TRBD1 (5 bases). The germline gives CDR1 MNHNS, CDR2 SASEGT. Between the trimmed V and J ends, which lost 6 bases and 6 bases, there was a span of 14 bases. The CDR3 contains 13 residues. In nucleotides, the CDR3 is TGTGCCAGCAGAGATGGGGGGAGAGATGGCTACACCTTC. It specifies CASRDGGRDGYTF.

The chain recombines TRBV5-1 with TRBJ2-1; 9 bases match TRBD2. This CDR3 spans 15 amino acids. Germline V CDR1 and CDR2: SGHRS, YFSETQ. Trimming at V came to 4 bases and at J to 6 bases, leaving 8 bases not matched to a gene. The CDR3 loop reads CASSLLAGGPNEQFF. In nucleotides, the CDR3 is TGCGCCAGCAGCCTACTCGCGGGAGGGCCCAATGAGCAGTTCTTC.

J is TRBJ1-1 and V is TRBV2; D unresolved. The germline V and J ends were trimmed by 4 bases and 0 bases, with 12 bases remaining between them. Germline V gene lookup returns CDR1 SNHLY and CDR2 FYNNEI. CDR3 size: 15 residues. CDR3 protein: CASSVEASMNTEAFF. The CDR3 DNA sequence: TGTGCCAGCAGTGTTGAGGCTTCTATGAACACTGAAGCTTTCTTT.